The source of this T cell receptor (beta chain) is a study of blood T cell repertoires in COVID-19. Study as a whole: Samples representing acute and convalescent COVID-19 were sourced from the United States, Italy and Spain.

Original data processing: From reference gene primer amplification, estimates of nucleated cell counts were derived. Profiled with immunoSEQ multiplex PCR; TCRdb holds only in-frame clones, not every one. For V, J and clone size, that table is used; D and trimming come from the DNA. The sample contains 45,000 to 60,000 clones, approximately 81% of which appear only once. Trimming stripped 4 bases from V and 3 bases from J, with 9 bases between. Germline V gene sequence: CDR1 LGHDT, CDR2 YNNKEL (reference sequence). The CDR3 sequence is 14 residues long. The V call is TRBV3-1 (or the pseudogene TRBV3-2), the J call TRBJ2-2; unclear D gene. The sequencing sample was made of peripheral blood. The receptor's source is an elderly woman with acute or convalescent COVID-19. The CDR3 region has the DNA TGTGCCAGCAGCCCAACCCGGGACACCGGGGAGCTGTTTTTT. Encoded protein: CASSPTRDTGELFF.